Listed below are T cell receptor beta chains from one sample, sequenced in a study of control samples from healthy donors and cancer patients. The protocol was immunoSEQ multiplex PCR, while the TCRdb copy is restricted to in-frame clones and leaves out a portion. Of 91,000 or so clones in the sample, approximately 93% are singletons; the top ten hold over 0.75%. Sequencing used blood. The receptors were sampled from a woman aged 25 to 39 in good health. Both conserved end residues are part of each CDR3. A D gene is named only where the DNA matches it firmly. Expanded clones get a size class; other rows say once, few or many, or leave the size out.

CASSYSGTNTGELFF,TGTGCCAGCAGTTATAGCGGAACGAACACCGGGGAGCTGTTTTTT,-,-,TRBV6-5,TRBJ2-2
CASPKDRANNQPQHF,TGTGCCAGCCCCAAGGACAGGGCGAACAATCAGCCCCAGCATTTT,-,-,TRBV21-1,TRBJ1-5
CASSVGEAGGLYEQYF,TGTGCCAGCAGCGTAGGGGAAGCGGGAGGGCTCTACGAGCAGTACTTC,TRBD2,once,TRBV9,TRBJ2-7
CASSRTGMINQPQHF,TGTGCCAGCAGCCGGACAGGGATGATCAATCAGCCCCAGCATTTT,TRBD1,-,TRBV6-2/TRBV6-3,TRBJ1-5
CASRETGLGYTF,TGTGCCAGCAGAGAGACAGGGCTTGGCTACACCTTC,TRBD1,-,TRBV6-5,TRBJ1-2
CASTRDGSYNSPLHF,TGTGCCAGCACGCGGGACGGCTCCTATAATTCACCCCTCCACTTT,-,-,TRBV9,TRBJ1-6
CASSFGQGNQPQHF,TGTGCCAGCAGCTTCGGACAGGGAAATCAGCCCCAGCATTTT,TRBD1,-,TRBV7-9,TRBJ1-5
CASSLFSGNYGYTF,TGTGCCAGCAGCTTGTTTTCAGGGAACTATGGCTACACCTTC,-,few,TRBV7-3,TRBJ1-2
CASSLGGNYYGYTF,TGCGCCAGCAGCTTGGGTGGGAACTACTATGGCTACACCTTC,-,-,TRBV5-1,TRBJ1-2
CASRVYLGGYTF,TGTGCCAGCAGAGTTTATCTAGGTGGCTACACCTTC,-,once,TRBV13,TRBJ1-2
CASSQGLPRTGELFF,TGCGCCAGCAGCCAGGGACTGCCTAGGACCGGGGAGCTGTTTTTT,-,-,TRBV5-1,TRBJ2-2
CASSLGDFRSYEQYF,TGTGCCAGCAGCTTGGGGGACTTTCGTTCCTACGAGCAGTACTTC,-,-,TRBV5-5,TRBJ2-7
CASGQGRGPQHF,TGTGCCAGCGGACAGGGAAGAGGGCCCCAGCATTTT,TRBD1,once,TRBV27,TRBJ1-5
CASSLGFRGSRSTDTQYF,TGTGCCAGCAGCTTAGGTTTCCGGGGCAGCAGAAGCACAGATACGCAGTATTTT,-,-,TRBV7-6,TRBJ2-3
CASSLGQNTEAFF,TGTGCCAGCTCACTGGGACAGAACACTGAAGCTTTCTTT,-,-,TRBV18,TRBJ1-1
CASSQEGQWGYYEQYF,TGCGCCAGCAGCCAAGAGGGTCAGTGGGGGTACTACGAGCAGTACTTC,-,-,TRBV4-1,TRBJ2-7
CASSDRYEQFF,TGTGCCAGCAGTGACCGATATGAGCAGTTCTTC,-,-,TRBV6-1,TRBJ2-1
CASSPSTGNLAYGYTF,TGTGCCAGCTCACCGTCCACAGGGAATTTGGCCTATGGCTACACCTTC,-,-,TRBV18,TRBJ1-2
CASSPGEGGLTQYF,TGTGCCAGCAGCCCAGGAGAGGGGGGGCTAACCCAGTACTTC,-,-,TRBV11-2,TRBJ2-5
CASSQGAGTKGYTF,TGCGCCAGCAGCCAGGGCGCCGGGACAAAGGGCTACACCTTC,-,-,TRBV4-1,TRBJ1-2
CSVEGAGYGYTF,TGCAGCGTTGAGGGGGCCGGCTATGGCTACACCTTC,-,-,TRBV29-1,TRBJ1-2